These 6 T cell receptor beta chains share one sample of origin, sequenced in a study of T cells in Graves' hyperthyroidism and ophthalmopathy. TCR beta CDR3 regions were amplified from RNA. The study used the HTBI primer set for a first-round RT-PCR of the TCR CDR3. Each CDR3 protein is one row after TCRdb ran MiXCR on the multiplex PCR reads. The data contain 500,000 to 750,000 distinct CDR3 sequences, about half of them singletons. Sequenced material: peripheral blood or thyroid tissue (not recorded which). The receptors were gathered from a woman under 30 with Graves' hyperthyroidism.

Worth noting for this clonotype: The limits of the CDR3 on the DNA are not certain, so only TCRdb's listed CDR3 is given. The CDR3 loop reads CDSSFYICSSQRGPNQPQHF. V is TRBV7-3 and J is TRBJ1-5. Germline CDR1 and CDR2: SGHTA and FQGTGA. With termini counted, the CDR3 has 20 amino acids.

Only a few counts were recorded for this clonotype. The chain recombines TRBV5-6 with TRBJ2-2, with TRBD1 matching 9 bases. This CDR3 has 16 amino acids. Germline CDR1 reads SGHDT; CDR2 reads YYEEEE. The V gene end was trimmed by 4 bases and the J gene end by 3 bases; junction bases not matched to a gene: 7. CDR3 nucleotide sequence: TGTGCCAGCAGCAAGGGGACAGGGCGGTACACCGGGGAGCTGTTTTTT. Its translation is CASSKGTGRYTGELFF.

The J gene is TRBJ2-7, the V gene TRBV7-2; 7 nucleotides line up with TRBD1. Germline CDR1 reads SGHTA; CDR2 reads FQGNSA. The CDR3 spans 12 residues. Germline trimming cut 5 bases from V and 7 bases from J; bases unmatched to any gene: 5. CDR3 in amino acids: CASSATGMEQYF. The CDR3 DNA follows: TGTGCCAGCAGCGCGACAGGGATGGAGCAGTACTTC.

The rearrangement joins TRBV2 to TRBJ2-2; 8 nucleotides line up with TRBD1. With 6 bases clipped from V and 3 bases from J, the junction kept 3 bases outside the gene matches. The germline gives CDR1 SNHLY, CDR2 FYNNEI. This CDR3 region has 14 residues. DNA for the CDR3: TGTGCCAGCAGCAGACAGGGGTACACCGGGGAGCTGTTTTTT. It translates to CASSRQGYTGELFF.

This clonotype occurred many times. The V gene is TRBV11-2, the J gene TRBJ2-5; 7 bases are a match to TRBD2. V lost 5 bases to trimming and J lost 2 bases; unmatched junction nucleotides: 5. Germline CDR1 and CDR2: SGHAT and FQNNGV. The CDR3 runs 14 residues. Here the CDR3 reads CASSTTLAQETQYF. The CDR3 DNA reads as TGTGCCAGCAGCACGACACTAGCGCAAGAGACCCAGTACTTC.

This clonotype was found many times. The chain has TRBV4-1 and TRBJ1-5; TRBD1 matches at 7 bases. The V gene end was trimmed by 0 bases and the J gene end by 4 bases; junction bases not matched to a gene: 6. Germline CDR1 is MGHRA and CDR2 is YSYEKL. This CDR3 has 16 residues. Here the CDR3 reads CASSQDGPGGNQPQHF. In DNA form, the CDR3 reads TGCGCCAGCAGCCAAGATGGGCCAGGGGGGAATCAGCCCCAGCATTTT.